The sequence of this T cell receptor (beta chain) was determined in a study of a mutant IDH1 vaccine in newly diagnosed glioma. The CDR3 totals 13 residues. The germline CDR1 and CDR2 sequences are SEHNR and FQNEAQ (reference sequence). Trimming at V came to 2 bases and at J to 10 bases, leaving 2 bases not matched to a gene. Details on this clone: As yet, its antigen is unknown.

Assay used: immunoSEQ multiplex PCR; TCRdb lists only in-frame clones, some missing. The sample includes roughly 56,000 clones, 75% of them seen just once. Sample time point: week 47, end of study. Doses comprised 300 ug of mutant IDH1 20-mer peptide each, plus topical imiquimod. The receptor comes from a man aged 50-59 years with glioma. Sequenced here: PBMCs, sampled from a glioma patient whose treatment included an IDH1 peptide vaccine. The chain couples TRBV7-9 to TRBJ1-6; TRBD1 matches 7 bases. CDR3 protein: CASSLTGESPLHF. The CDR3 bases are TGTGCCAGCAGCTTAACAGGGGAATCACCCCTCCACTTT. Based on the CDR3 plus reference TRBV7-9 and TRBJ1-6, the full variable domain is DTGVSQNPRHKITKRGQNVTFRCDPISEHNRLYWYRQTLGQGPEFLTYFQNEAQLEKSRLLSDRFSAERPKGSFSTLEIQRTEQGDSAMYLCASSLTGESPLHFGNGTRLTVT.